The rows below give T cell receptor beta chains drawn from one sample of a study of Graves' ophthalmopathy and Graves' hyperthyroidism. TCRdb reprocessed the multiplex PCR reads via MiXCR and lists one record per CDR3 protein. The table records about 500,000 distinct CDR3 sequences, 35% to 45% of them present only once. The sequenced material came from peripheral blood or thyroid tissue (not recorded which). The receptors derive from an adult man with Graves' hyperthyroidism. CDR3s include the opening cysteine and the closing phenylalanine or tryptophan. Fields, in order: J gene, V gene, clone size, D gene, CDR3 protein, CDR3 DNA. The D gene is left open where the match is weak. Expanded clones are given a class, and other clones once, few, many or no size at all.

TRBJ1-2,TRBV7-9,many,-,CASSLLTTSHNYGYTF,TGTGCCAGCAGCTTACTTACTACATCACACAACTATGGCTACACCTTC
TRBJ2-7,TRBV10-3,many,-,CAIRRSGPSGYEQYF,TGTGCCATCAGGAGATCGGGACCTTCGGGTTACGAGCAGTACTTC
TRBJ1-3,TRBV7-9,-,TRBD1,CASSYRDRANTIYF,TGTGCCAGCAGCTACCGGGACAGAGCGAACACCATATATTTT
TRBJ2-2,TRBV19,many,TRBD1,CASSISTGGTGELFF,TGTGCCAGTAGTATAAGCACAGGGGGGACCGGGGAGCTGTTTTTT
TRBJ1-5,TRBV19,many,-,CASSIAGNQPQHF,TGTGCCAGTAGTATCGCTGGGAATCAGCCCCAGCATTTT
TRBJ1-5,TRBV7-2,many,-,CASSSSIQPQHF,TGTGCCAGCAGCTCTTCAATACAGCCCCAGCATTTT
TRBJ1-4,TRBV7-2,-,-,CASSTSGGHEKLFF,TGTGCCAGCAGCACCAGTGGGGGGCATGAAAAACTGTTTTTT
TRBJ2-3,TRBV20-1,-,-,CSAESPGKDTQYF,TGCAGTGCCGAGTCCCCCGGAAAAGATACGCAGTATTTT
TRBJ2-7,TRBV29-1,many,-,CSAAYYEQYF,TGCAGCGCCGCCTATTACGAGCAGTACTTC
TRBJ2-7,TRBV20-1,many,TRBD1,CSANDRGRGYEQYF,TGCAGTGCTAATGACAGGGGGCGCGGATACGAGCAGTACTTC
TRBJ2-3,TRBV7-9,-,-,CASQSTDTQYF,TGTGCCAGCCAAAGCACAGATACGCAGTATTTT
TRBJ2-7,TRBV15,many,-,CATSRDSPSYEQYF,TGTGCCACCAGCAGAGATTCCCCCTCCTACGAGCAGTACTTC
TRBJ2-5,TRBV10-2,-,TRBD2,CASTLAGGQRETQYF,TGCGCCAGCACACTAGCGGGGGGGCAGAGGGAGACCCAGTACTTC
TRBJ1-4,TRBV6-5,few,-,CASRGGASNEKLFF,TGTGCCAGCAGAGGGGGGGCGAGTAATGAAAAACTGTTTTTT
TRBJ2-1,TRBV7-2,many,-,CASSLVAVSNNEQFF,TGTGCCAGCAGCTTAGTAGCGGTCTCGAACAATGAGCAGTTCTTC
TRBJ1-5,TRBV7-8,-,-,CASSLRGTSRPQHF,TGTGCCAGCAGCTTGCGCGGGACCTCGAGGCCCCAGCATTTT
TRBJ2-5,TRBV10-3,-,TRBD1,CAISQRDRETQYF,TGTGCCATCAGCCAGAGGGACAGGGAGACCCAGTACTTC
TRBJ2-3,TRBV15,few,TRBD1,CATSSQGARTDTQYF,TGTGCCACCAGCAGCCAGGGGGCTCGGACAGATACGCAGTATTTT
TRBJ2-6,TRBV19,-,-,CASRSAGANVLTF,TGTGCCAGTCGGAGCGCTGGGGCCAACGTCCTGACTTTC
TRBJ2-7,TRBV5-1,many,-,CASSSNTGTSSYEQYF,TGCGCCAGCAGCTCCAACACCGGAACCAGCTCCTACGAGCAGTACTTC
TRBJ1-2,TRBV28,few,-,CASAIGGTLNYGYTF,TGTGCCAGCGCCATTGGTGGGACACTTAACTATGGCTACACCTTC
TRBJ1-2,TRBV5-1,-,-,CASSWEAGNPYGYTF,TGCGCCAGCAGCTGGGAGGCGGGAAACCCCTATGGCTACACCTTC
TRBJ2-4,TRBV7-2,-,-,CASGAGDIQYF,TGTGCCAGCGGAGCGGGCGACATTCAGTACTTC
TRBJ1-1,TRBV11-2,-,TRBD1,CASSPLGGGSTEAFF,TGTGCCAGCAGCCCTCTCGGAGGGGGCAGCACTGAAGCTTTCTTT
TRBJ2-1,TRBV11-2,once,-,CASSFAAFYNNEQFF,TGTGCCAGCAGCTTTGCTGCGTTTTATAACAATGAGCAGTTCTTC
TRBJ2-5,TRBV3-1,few,-,CASSQEVSVETQYF,TGTGCCAGCAGCCAAGAGGTTAGCGTGGAGACCCAGTACTTC
TRBJ2-3,TRBV10-3,-,-,CAISEPVGTDTQYF,TGTGCCATCAGTGAGCCCGTGGGCACAGATACGCAGTATTTT
TRBJ2-1,TRBV29-1,few,TRBD2,CSVDQGLAVGEQFF,TGCAGCGTTGATCAAGGACTAGCGGTGGGTGAGCAGTTCTTC
TRBJ2-7,TRBV29-1,-,TRBD1,CSVASSSGQVNEQYF,TGCAGCGTCGCCAGCAGCTCGGGACAGGTGAACGAGCAGTACTTC
TRBJ2-7,TRBV5-1,few,-,CASSLNPGRAYEQYF,TGCGCCAGCAGTCTTAATCCAGGGCGAGCCTACGAGCAGTACTTC
TRBJ2-7,TRBV29-1,-,-,CSVELQSSYEQYF,TGCAGCGTTGAGCTCCAGAGCTCCTACGAGCAGTACTTC
TRBJ2-2,TRBV29-1,-,-,CSVSQGPGELFF,TGCAGCGTTAGTCAGGGACCCGGGGAGCTGTTTTTT
TRBJ1-6,TRBV19,once,-,CASKTGININNSPLHF,TGTGCCAGTAAGACGGGGATCAACATCAATAATTCACCCCTCCACTTT
TRBJ2-5,TRBV5-5,many,TRBD1,CASSPPGQEETQYF,TGTGCCAGCAGTCCTCCGGGACAGGAGGAGACCCAGTACTTC
TRBJ2-7,TRBV2,-,TRBD2,CASSGVGTSGEGYFEQYF,TGTGCCAGCAGTGGGGTCGGGACTAGCGGAGAGGGGTATTTCGAGCAGTACTTC
TRBJ2-5,TRBV9,once,-,CASSVGVVGTQYF,TGTGCCAGCAGCGTAGGGGTAGTGGGGACCCAGTACTTC
TRBJ2-7,TRBV7-9,-,TRBD1,CASSLNRDRGDYEQYF,TGTGCCAGCAGCTTGAACCGGGACAGGGGGGACTACGAGCAGTACTTC
TRBJ2-3,TRBV9,few,-,CASSVVTSDTQYF,TGTGCCAGCAGCGTGGTTACCTCAGATACGCAGTATTTT
TRBJ2-2,TRBV9,-,-,CASSPRGQRNTGELFF,TGTGCCAGCAGCCCCCGGGGACAAAGGAACACCGGGGAGCTGTTTTTT
TRBJ2-7,TRBV20-1,-,TRBD2,CSARDHFSGNGYEQYF,TGCAGTGCTAGAGACCACTTTAGCGGGAACGGCTACGAGCAGTACTTC
TRBJ1-5,TRBV6-1,-,-,CASRSGGLRDSNQPQHF,TGTGCCAGCCGGTCGGGAGGCCTCCGGGACAGCAATCAGCCCCAGCATTTT
TRBJ1-2,TRBV6-5,many,-,CASSEQLNYGYTF,TGTGCCAGCAGTGAACAACTTAACTATGGCTACACCTTC
TRBJ2-2,TRBV7-3,-,TRBD2,CASSPRLAGVLSHTGELFF,TGTGCCAGCAGCCCCCGACTAGCGGGAGTTCTTAGCCACACCGGGGAGCTGTTTTTT
TRBJ2-2,TRBV5-8,-,TRBD1,CASSHGGDRADSTGELFF,TGTGCCAGCAGCCATGGAGGGGACAGGGCCGATAGCACCGGGGAGCTGTTTTTT
TRBJ2-5,TRBV5-8,many,TRBD1,CASSPGQGPETQYF,TGTGCCAGCAGCCCGGGACAGGGACCAGAGACCCAGTACTTC
TRBJ2-5,TRBV2,-,TRBD1,CASSLTPGQGARGRQETQYF,TGTGCCAGCAGTCTCACACCGGGACAGGGGGCGCGGGGTCGGCAAGAGACCCAGTACTTC